The clone carrying this T cell receptor beta chain has just a few counts. cDNA synthesis used the whole RNA isolate, giving expressed TCRB sequences. There were 3 million to 4 million reads on average in the naive, central memory and regulatory T cell samples. Libraries were prepared by immunoSEQ multiplex PCR; TCRdb keeps only in-frame clonotypes and omits some of them. Found here are under 450,000 clones, more than 11% of them singletons; the top ten hold 0.035% to 0.04%. This entry comes from a study of beta chain features in type 1 diabetes. V lost 5 bases, J lost 6 bases, and 8 bases lay in between. CDR3 length: 12 amino acids. Germline V gene lookup returns CDR1 SGHTA and CDR2 FQGNSA.

This receptor was identified in a man aged 30 to 45 in good health. The chain is built from TRBV7-2 and TRBJ2-1; no clear D gene. The sample consisted of naive CD4+ T cells from blood. CDR3 DNA: TGTGCCAGCAGCCTACCTCGCAATGAGCAGTTCTTC. It codes for CASSLPRNEQFF.